The text below deals with one T cell receptor beta chain. Its target is not known. Primers included in the PCR were 60 Vbeta and 13 Jbeta primers. Repertoires were generated with immunoSEQ multiplex PCR, while TCRdb's copy carries only in-frame clones and drops some. The sample has about 300,000 clones, more than 80% seen once; the top ten hold approximately 4.3%. The data are from a study of cytomegalovirus exposure and HLA in healthy donors. In the study overall: Genotyping showed less than 85% of 398 donors falling in the Caucasian-associated ancestry cluster. The study's findings and limits: Several of the most significant clusters appeared, in a later analysis, to be linked to common viral pathogens. Later analysis associated a missense DCLRE1C variant with TCR beta V- and J-gene trimming.

Samples came from healthy bone marrow donors. With 7 bases removed from V and 8 bases from J, the gap between germline ends came to 14 bases. Germline V CDR1 and CDR2: SQVTM, ANQGSEA. The CDR3 consists of 11 residues. The receptor was derived from a middle-aged man in good health and CMV-seropositive. Source material: PBMCs. The gene calls are TRBV29-1 and TRBJ1-2; TRBD1 is a possible D gene (6 bases). Written as DNA, the CDR3 is TGCAGCGACGCAGGGGTTTTGGGCTACACCTTC. The encoded protein is CSDAGVLGYTF.